These T cell receptor beta chains were read from a single sample in a study of cytomegalovirus exposure and HLA in healthy donors. Sequencing was performed with immunoSEQ multiplex PCR; in TCRdb, only in-frame clones are kept and a portion is missing. The table shows around 180,000 clones, with over 70% occurring only once. Sequencing used PBMCs. Receptor source: a boy aged 2-15 years in good health and CMV-seronegative. CDR3s include the opening cysteine and the closing phenylalanine or tryptophan. Fields, in order: J gene, D gene, V gene, clone size, CDR3 DNA, CDR3 protein. D genes are given only for firm matches. Rows may omit the clone size; those that give it use once, few, many or a size class.

TRBJ1-2,TRBD1,TRBV6-5,NA,TGTGCCAGCAGTTACTCGCGGGACAGTACCTATGGTGGCTACACCTTC,CASSYSRDSTYGGYTF
TRBJ2-7,NA,TRBV30,NA,TGTGCCTGGAGTGTACGGGACTGGAGGACCTACGAGCAGTACTTC,CAWSVRDWRTYEQYF
TRBJ1-2,TRBD1,TRBV7-8,NA,TGTGCCAGCAGCCCACGAGGACAGGGGCGCTATGGCTACACCTTC,CASSPRGQGRYGYTF
TRBJ2-2,NA,TRBV6-6,NA,TGTGCCAGCAGGGGGCCATACACCGGGGAGCTGTTTTTT,CASRGPYTGELFF
TRBJ1-2,NA,TRBV28,NA,TGTGCCAGCAGTTTTGAAGTTCCAGTCTATGGCTACACCTTC,CASSFEVPVYGYTF
TRBJ1-5,TRBD1,TRBV19,NA,TGTGCCAGTAGTCCCGGGGGCCTGCGGGACAGGGTCCTTAATCAGCCCCAGCATTTT,CASSPGGLRDRVLNQPQHF
TRBJ1-3,NA,TRBV11-2,NA,TGTGCCAGCAGCTTAGACTGGGCAGGTAGCTCTGGAAACACCATATATTTT,CASSLDWAGSSGNTIYF
TRBJ1-2,NA,TRBV19,NA,TGTGCCAGTACCCCCGGTGGACAGACCCGTAACTATGGCTACACCTTC,CASTPGGQTRNYGYTF
TRBJ2-7,TRBD2,TRBV7-2,NA,TGTGCCAGCAGCTTAGCCGGGACTACCTATGGGGGCTACGAGCAGTACTTC,CASSLAGTTYGGYEQYF
TRBJ2-4,TRBD2,TRBV5-4,NA,TGTGCCAGCAGCGAACCTCCGGGGACTAGCGGGGGGGCGGCCAAAAACATTCAGTACTTC,CASSEPPGTSGGAAKNIQYF
TRBJ2-1,TRBD2,TRBV7-7,few,TGTGCTAGCAGCCCTAGCGGGAGCAACTACAATGAGCAGTTCTTC,CASSPSGSNYNEQFF
TRBJ2-7,TRBD2,TRBV5-6,NA,TGTGCCAGCAGCTTGGGCGGGAGCTCCTACGAGCAGTACTTC,CASSLGGSSYEQYF
TRBJ2-5,NA,TRBV7-9,once,TGTGCCAGCAGCCCCCGGACATCGTACCAAGAGACCCAGTACTTC,CASSPRTSYQETQYF
TRBJ1-1,TRBD1,TRBV7-9,NA,TGTGCCAGCAGCGCCTCGACAGGGGAAGCTTTCTTT,CASSASTGEAFF
TRBJ2-5,TRBD1,TRBV27,NA,TGTGCCAGCAGTTCCCGGACAGGGCAGGGTCACTTC,CASSSRTGQGHF
TRBJ2-4,NA,TRBV29-1,NA,TGCAGCGTTGGGGGGCGAAACAAAAACATTCAGTACTTC,CSVGGRNKNIQYF
TRBJ1-2,TRBD1,TRBV7-9,NA,TGTGCCAGCAGGGGACAGGACAATGTTAACTATGGCTACACCTTC,CASRGQDNVNYGYTF
TRBJ1-4,NA,TRBV6-5,NA,TGTGCCAGCAGTTCGGGAAGGGAATATAATGAAAAACTGTTTTTT,CASSSGREYNEKLFF
TRBJ2-7,NA,TRBV29-1,NA,TGCAGCGTTGGTTCTAGCGTCTACGAGCAGTACTTC,CSVGSSVYEQYF
TRBJ2-3,TRBD2,TRBV15,NA,TGTGCCACCAGCATAGGACTAGCGGGGGGGTTCGGGGATACGCAGTATTTT,CATSIGLAGGFGDTQYF
TRBJ2-1,TRBD1,TRBV5-4,NA,TGTGCCAGCAGCATGGCCGGGACAGGGGCCCATGAGCAGTTCTTC,CASSMAGTGAHEQFF
TRBJ2-5,TRBD1,TRBV13,NA,TGTGCCAGCCGACAGGGGATTGAAGAGACCCAGTACTTC,CASRQGIEETQYF
TRBJ2-3,NA,TRBV6-5,NA,TGTGCCAGCAGTTACTCGCGGGGTTCTAGCACAGATACGCAGTATTTT,CASSYSRGSSTDTQYF
TRBJ1-2,NA,TRBV5-8,NA,TGTGCCAGCAGCCGGCACGGACGGGCAGGGCTAACTTTAAACTATGGCTACACCTTC,CASSRHGRAGLTLNYGYTF
TRBJ1-1,NA,TRBV5-4,NA,TGTGCCAGCAGCCGTCCGGACTTTTTGGACACTGAAGCTTTCTTT,CASSRPDFLDTEAFF
TRBJ1-5,NA,TRBV30,NA,TGTGCCTGGAAGTCCGAGGGACACCAGAGCAATCAGCCCCAGCATTTT,CAWKSEGHQSNQPQHF
TRBJ1-6,TRBD1,TRBV10-3,once,TGTGCCATTTCCCGGGAGACAGGGGGTAATTCACCCCTCCACTTT,CAISRETGGNSPLHF
TRBJ2-1,TRBD2,TRBV7-2,NA,TGTGCCAGCAGCTTAAGGGCTAGCGGGACTTACAATGAGCAGTTCTTC,CASSLRASGTYNEQFF
TRBJ2-5,TRBD1,TRBV5-1,NA,TGCGCCAGCAGCTTGGCGGGACAGGGGACGTACTTC,CASSLAGQGTYF
TRBJ2-1,NA,TRBV27,NA,TGTGCCAGCAGACGCGACACCGAACCCTACAATGAGCAGTTCTTC,CASRRDTEPYNEQFF
TRBJ2-3,NA,TRBV7-2,NA,TGTGCCAGCAGCTTCGGGAGCACAGATACGCAGTATTTT,CASSFGSTDTQYF
TRBJ2-7,TRBD2,TRBV25-1,NA,TGTGCCAGCAGTCCTTCAGCGGGAGCATTCTACGAGCAGTACTTC,CASSPSAGAFYEQYF
TRBJ1-2,NA,TRBV2,NA,TGTGCCAGCAGCGTCAGACAGGAGACAAATGGCTACACCTTC,CASSVRQETNGYTF
TRBJ2-7,NA,TRBV5-6,NA,TGTGCCAGCAGCTTTTTTAACGAGCAGTACTTC,CASSFFNEQYF
TRBJ2-7,TRBD2,TRBV4-1,NA,TGCGCCAGCAGCCAACTTGGGACTAGCGCGTCCTACGAGCAGTACTTC,CASSQLGTSASYEQYF
TRBJ1-2,TRBD1,TRBV4-3,NA,TGCGCCAGCAGCCCAACGGACAGGGCCGGATCTAACTATGGCTACACCTTC,CASSPTDRAGSNYGYTF
TRBJ2-3,NA,TRBV5-1,once,TGCGCCAGCAGCACCACTAGCACAGATACGCAGTATTTT,CASSTTSTDTQYF
TRBJ2-1,TRBD2,TRBV5-1,NA,TGCGCCAGCAGCTCCGAAGCGGGAGGGTTTGAGCAGTTCTTC,CASSSEAGGFEQFF
TRBJ2-7,TRBD2,TRBV6-1,NA,TGTGCCAGCAGTGTACTAGCGGGAGTCTACGAGCAGTACTTC,CASSVLAGVYEQYF
TRBJ2-7,NA,TRBV21-1,NA,TGTGCCAGCAGCAAAGACGGTTCCTGGGGGGTAGGCTTC,CASSKDGSWGVGF
TRBJ2-1,NA,TRBV15,few,TGTGCCACAGGGGGTAGCTCCTACAATGAGCAGTTCTTC,CATGGSSYNEQFF
TRBJ2-2,TRBD1,TRBV6-4,NA,TGTGCCAGCCGGAGGGACAGGAGCACCGGGGAGCTGTTTTTT,CASRRDRSTGELFF
TRBJ1-1,NA,TRBV30,NA,TGTGCCTGGAGCGGGGTTAACACTGAAGCTTTCTTT,CAWSGVNTEAFF
TRBJ2-7,TRBD1,TRBV5-6,NA,TGTGCCAGCAGCTTGGCAGGGGGCGCGGGCGCCTACGAGCAGTACTTC,CASSLAGGAGAYEQYF
TRBJ2-1,NA,TRBV6-6,NA,TGTGCCAGCAGTTCGCAGGGTTACAATGAGCAGTTCTTC,CASSSQGYNEQFF
TRBJ1-6,TRBD1,TRBV7-7,NA,TGTGCTGCCGGACAGGGAGGGAATTCACCCCTCCACTTT,CAAGQGGNSPLHF
TRBJ1-2,NA,TRBV18,NA,TGTGCCAGCTCACGGGGAGATGGCTACACCTTC,CASSRGDGYTF
TRBJ2-1,NA,TRBV5-1,NA,TGCGCCACCACGTCCGGGGCTAGCGTGGGTAATGAGCAGTTCTTC,CATTSGASVGNEQFF
TRBJ2-1,TRBD2,TRBV4-1,NA,TGCGCCAGCGGGCGGAGCGGGGTAGCGAATGAGCAGTTCTTC,CASGRSGVANEQFF
TRBJ1-5,TRBD1,TRBV19,NA,TGTGCCAGTAGTTTCACAGGGGGCGTTCAGCCCCAGCATTTT,CASSFTGGVQPQHF